This T cell receptor (beta chain) comes out of a study of early T cells in non-severe SARS-CoV-2 infection. Study-wide context: From unsorted whole blood, bulk RNA was sequenced, and the chains remained unpaired. The study's findings and limits: The matching step, a VDJdb search, favored anti-spike CD8 responses and missed private and CD4 specificities.

This clonotype appeared a few times. Its matching antigen is unknown. Trimming took off 4 bases at V and 5 bases at J, with 11 bases between the two ends. The CDR3 length is 13 residues. Per germline, CDR1 SNHLY and CDR2 FYNNEI. Individual cDNA molecules received unique molecular identifiers during library preparation. Via MiXCR, TCRdb re-called the 5' RACE reads, giving one row per CDR3 protein. The data show 84,000 or so distinct CDR3 sequences, around 10% seen once. This receptor was taken from an adult who was a healthcare worker with PCR-confirmed SARS-CoV-2 infection or an uninfected control (not recorded which). The material sequenced was whole blood. The V and J genes are TRBV2 and TRBJ2-5; no clear D. The CDR3: CASSVSSLETQYF. The CDR3 DNA reads TGTGCCAGCAGTGTTAGCAGTCTCGAGACCCAGTACTTC.